This TCR beta chain was retrieved from a study of CD8 T cells in Susac syndrome. CDR3 length: 12 residues. The V and J ends lost 3 bases and 1 base respectively, with 6 bases between them. CDR1 is GTSNPN, CDR2 SVGIG, per germline (reference sequence). Random hexamers were used to reverse transcribe an amount of roughly 0.5 to 1 ug RNA. TCRdb recomputed calls from the immunoSEQ multiplex PCR reads with MiXCR, one row per CDR3 protein. The sample comprises roughly 330,000 distinct CDR3 sequences, roughly 94% of which are singletons, and about 0.063% rests with the top ten. The genes are TRBV30 and TRBJ1-1; D call uncertain. The specimen sequenced was CD4+ T cells from PBMCs. The TCR comes from a human donor with multiple sclerosis. The CDR3 here is CAWSRTNTEAFF. In DNA form, the CDR3 reads TGTGCCTGGAGCCGAACGAACACTGAAGCTTTCTTT.